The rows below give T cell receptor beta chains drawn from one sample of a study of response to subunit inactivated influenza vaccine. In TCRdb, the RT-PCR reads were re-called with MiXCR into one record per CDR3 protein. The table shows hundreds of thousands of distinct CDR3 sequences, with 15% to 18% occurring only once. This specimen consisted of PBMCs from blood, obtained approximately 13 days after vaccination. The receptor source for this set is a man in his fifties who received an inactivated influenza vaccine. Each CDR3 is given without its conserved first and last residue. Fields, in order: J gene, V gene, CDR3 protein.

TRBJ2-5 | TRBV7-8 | ASSVDSGGRGETQY
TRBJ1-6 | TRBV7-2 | ASSRWTGAPDSPLH
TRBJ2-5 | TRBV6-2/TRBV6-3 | ASSSKRIKETQY
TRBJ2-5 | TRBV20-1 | SASPTGETQY
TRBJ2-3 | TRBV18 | ASSDPPDTQY
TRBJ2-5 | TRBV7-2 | ASSLVMEKTQY
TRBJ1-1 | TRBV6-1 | ASSERGQGVTEAF
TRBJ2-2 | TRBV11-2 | ASSLDVPWSRTWTTGELF
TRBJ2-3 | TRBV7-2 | ASSLEPSGGEGTQY
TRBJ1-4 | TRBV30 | AWSSQVNEKLF
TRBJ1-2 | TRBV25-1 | ASSEGSGWSGYT
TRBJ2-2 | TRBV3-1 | ASSRTGFVAGELF
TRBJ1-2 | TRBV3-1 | ASSRRQGSSGYT